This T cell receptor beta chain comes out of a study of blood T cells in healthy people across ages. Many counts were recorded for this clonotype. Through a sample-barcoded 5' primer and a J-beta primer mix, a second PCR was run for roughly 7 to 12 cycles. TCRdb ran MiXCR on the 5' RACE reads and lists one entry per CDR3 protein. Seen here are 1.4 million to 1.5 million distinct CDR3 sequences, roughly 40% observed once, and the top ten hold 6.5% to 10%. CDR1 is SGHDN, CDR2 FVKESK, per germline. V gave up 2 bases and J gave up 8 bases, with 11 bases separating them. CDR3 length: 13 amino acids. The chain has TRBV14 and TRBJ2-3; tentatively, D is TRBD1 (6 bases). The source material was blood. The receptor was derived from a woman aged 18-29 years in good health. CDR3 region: CASSQQGPSTQYF. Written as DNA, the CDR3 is TGTGCCAGCAGCCAACAGGGGCCGAGTACGCAGTATTTT.